The 30 T cell receptor beta chains below all came from one sample that was sequenced in a study of T cells in Graves' hyperthyroidism and ophthalmopathy. TCR beta CDR3 regions were amplified from RNA transcripts. First-round RT-PCR with HTBI primers amplified the TCR CDR3 region. MiXCR, applied by TCRdb to the multiplex PCR reads, yields one record per CDR3 protein. The table has some 570,000 distinct CDR3 sequences, more than 15% seen once; the top ten hold under 20%. Sequencing was done on a sample of blood. The receptor source for this set is a woman between 18 and 29 years old with Graves' ophthalmopathy.

The chain employs TRBV6-1 and TRBJ1-2; D is unclear. Germline lookup yields CDR1 MNHNS and CDR2 SASEGT. The CDR3 consists of 15 residues. V was clipped by 6 bases and J by 2 bases, with 16 bases between them. CDR3 sequence reads: CASRRRPGSNYGYTF. The CDR3, as DNA: TGTGCCAGCAGAAGAAGACCGGGATCCAACTATGGCTACACCTTC.

The V call is TRBV12-3 or TRBV12-4, the J call TRBJ1-5; TRBD1 matches at 9 bases. J lost 5 bases, V lost 6 bases, and 5 bases had no gene match. The CDR3 has 14 residues. The chain's CDR3 is CASRWGQGDQPQHF. The CDR3 DNA reads TGTGCCAGCAGGTGGGGACAGGGCGATCAGCCCCAGCATTTT.

As concerns this clonotype: An end of the junction does not agree with germline; a read error may underlie this. J is TRBJ1-3 and V is TRBV11-2, with 7 bases matching TRBD1. The CDR3 sequence is 16 residues long. Germline values: CDR1 SGHAT, CDR2 FQNNGV. DNA for the CDR3: TGTGCCAGCAGCATCACCGGGACAGATGCGGGAAACACCACATATTTT. It codes for CASSITGTDAGNTTYF.

This clonotype showed up many times. The chain uses TRBV11-2 and TRBJ1-1, with D perhaps matching TRBD1 (5 bases). V shed 0 bases and J shed 0 bases, with 8 bases lying between them. The CDR3 is 15 amino acids. The germline V gene has CDR1 SGHAT and CDR2 FQNNGV. CDR3 in DNA: TGTGCCAGCAGCTTAGAAAGGGGCCTGAACACTGAAGCTTTCTTT. Residues: CASSLERGLNTEAFF. Combining the CDR3 with reference TRBV11-2 and TRBJ1-1 gives the whole variable domain EAGVAQSPRYKIIEKRQSVAFWCNPISGHATLYWYQQILGQGPKLLIQFQNNGVVDDSQLPKDRFSAERLKGVDSTLKIQPAKLEDSAVYLCASSLERGLNTEAFFGQGTRLTVV.

As concerns this clonotype: An end of the junction does not agree with germline; a read error may underlie this. The V and J genes are TRBV12-3 or TRBV12-4 and TRBJ2-1, with 13 bases matching TRBD2. The CDR3 sequence is 20 residues long. The DNA for the CDR3 is TGTGCCGGCAGTTTAGAAGTGACTAGCGGGGGGTGGGCGACCCCCAATGAGCAGTTCTTC. Protein product: CAGSLEVTSGGWATPNEQFF.

There are a few counts of this clonotype. The CDR3 sequence: CASRGGDRANTEAFF. CDR3 DNA: TGTGCCAGTCGTGGGGGGGACAGGGCGAACACTGAAGCTTTCTTT. The chain combines TRBV19 with TRBJ1-1; 9 bases fit TRBD1. V lost 8 bases to trimming and J lost 1 base; unmatched junction nucleotides: 8. Germline V gene lookup returns CDR1 LNHDA and CDR2 SQIVND (reference sequence). The CDR3 is made up of 15 amino acids.

This clonotype was seen repeatedly, ten times or more. V and J are TRBV20-1 and TRBJ2-5; the D gene is possibly TRBD2 (6 bases). Per germline, CDR1 DFQATT and CDR2 SNEGSKA (reference sequence). This CDR3 comprises 15 residues. Trimming removed 3 bases from V and 2 bases from J, with 16 bases in between. DNA for the CDR3: TGCAGTGCTAGTGTCCGGGTAGCGGTTCAAGAGACCCAGTACTTC. Translating gives CSASVRVAVQETQYF.

This chain links TRBV11-1 with TRBJ1-2, with a weak D call TRBD1 (6 bases). Germline CDR1 is SGHAT and CDR2 is FQDESV (reference sequence). This CDR3 has 13 amino acids. With 5 bases removed from V and 4 bases from J, the gap between germline ends came to 11 bases. The CDR3 is CASSHMDSYGYTF. CDR3 nucleotides: TGTGCCAGCAGCCATATGGACAGCTATGGCTACACCTTC.

This clonotype was counted only a few times. This chain links TRBV2 with TRBJ1-2; D ambiguous. V was pared by 4 bases and J by 4 bases, with 10 bases between. CDR1 is SNHLY, CDR2 FYNNEI, per germline. CDR3 size: 13 residues. CDR3 bases: TGTGCCAGCAGTGGGGCGGCCCGCTATGGCTACACCTTC. This sequence encodes CASSGAARYGYTF.

The table lists this clonotype with many counts. V and J are TRBV27 and TRBJ2-2; possible D gene TRBD1, 5 bases. This CDR3 is 16 amino acids long. Germline V gives CDR1 MNHEY, CDR2 SMNVEV (reference sequence). Trimming left V 1 base short and J 5 bases short, with 14 bases between. The CDR3, as DNA: TGTGCCAGCAGTTTATGGCAGGGCCCCAAGACCGGGGAGCTGTTTTTT. Its translation is CASSLWQGPKTGELFF.

The V call is TRBV24-1, the J call TRBJ2-1; D ambiguous. This CDR3 contains 15 residues. Deletions cut 3 bases from V and 4 bases from J, with 12 bases between. Germline V gene sequence: CDR1 KGHDR, CDR2 SFDVKD. The CDR3 region has the DNA TGTGCCACCAGTGATAAAGGGCAGATTTACAATGAGCAGTTCTTC. Encoded protein: CATSDKGQIYNEQFF.

The chain is built from TRBV6-1 and TRBJ2-7, with 10 bases that match TRBD2. The germline V gene has CDR1 MNHNS and CDR2 SASEGT. There are 16 residues in the CDR3. V shed 6 bases and J 8 bases; nucleotides not matched to a gene: 16. CDR3: CASRGGSSGGLDKQYF. The CDR3 DNA follows: TGTGCCAGCAGGGGAGGGTCTAGCGGGGGACTAGACAAGCAGTACTTC.

The V gene is TRBV9, the J gene TRBJ1-1; no firm D call. V gave up 0 bases and J gave up 3 bases, with 12 bases separating them. Germline V gene sequence: CDR1 SGDLS, CDR2 YYNGEE. The length of the CDR3 is 15 residues. CDR3 amino acids: CASSVAGVEDTEAFF. The DNA for the CDR3 is TGTGCCAGCAGCGTAGCCGGGGTAGAGGACACTGAAGCTTTCTTT.

The chain carries TRBV28 and TRBJ2-3, with D possibly being TRBD1 (5 bases). The germline V gene has CDR1 MDHEN and CDR2 SYDVKM. The length of the CDR3 is 14 residues. Trimming took 2 bases from V and 6 from J, leaving 12 bases between them. The CDR3 DNA sequence: TGTGCCAGCAGTTTAACAGGAAGTTTGGATACGCAGTATTTT. Protein product: CASSLTGSLDTQYF.

This clonotype appeared many times. This sequence joins TRBV2 and TRBJ2-7, with 11 bases identical to TRBD2. The trim removed 7 bases at V and 3 bases at J, leaving 2 bases unmatched. CDR1 and CDR2 (germline): SNHLY, FYNNEI. The CDR3 spans 13 residues. The CDR3 DNA reads TGTGCCAGCAAACTAGCGGGAGTCTACGAGCAGTACTTC. Encoded protein: CASKLAGVYEQYF.

This clonotype showed up many times. The chain links TRBV5-1 to TRBJ2-2; D remains ambiguous. Germline CDR1 is SGHRS and CDR2 is YFSETQ. The germline V and J ends were trimmed by 4 bases and 7 bases, with 14 bases remaining between them. The CDR3 loop spans 14 amino acids. Here the CDR3 reads CASSKLPYGGELFF. CDR3 sequence (DNA): TGCGCCAGCAGCAAATTACCTTACGGCGGGGAGCTGTTTTTT.

In this sample, this clonotype turned up many times. This chain joins TRBV7-2 and TRBJ2-3; no reliable D call. The V gene lost 1 base and the J gene lost 2 bases, with 13 bases spanning the gap. In germline, CDR1 is SGHTA, CDR2 FQGNSA. The CDR3 sequence is 16 residues long. The DNA for the CDR3 is TGTGCCAGCAGCTTAGAGCTTGGAGACTTCACAGATACGCAGTATTTT. Translation: CASSLELGDFTDTQYF.

This clonotype came up many times. The chain employs TRBV9 and TRBJ2-3, with TRBD2 as a possible D gene (6 bases). The CDR3 totals 14 residues. The germline CDR1 and CDR2 sequences are SGDLS and YYNGEE. Between the trimmed V and J ends, which lost 2 bases and 3 bases, there was a span of 10 bases. CDR3 DNA sequence: TGTGCCAGCAGCGTTGGCGGGGAAACAGATACGCAGTATTTT. As protein: CASSVGGETDTQYF.

This clonotype showed up just once. The chain is built from TRBV15 and TRBJ1-2, with D unclear. Per the germline V gene, CDR1 is LNHNV and CDR2 is YYDKDF (reference sequence). The V end was cut by 3 bases, the J end by 1 base, with 15 bases between. The CDR3 extends over 16 amino acids. The CDR3 loop reads CATSSLFTDGNYGYTF. DNA for the CDR3: TGTGCCACCAGCAGTCTCTTTACGGACGGTAACTATGGCTACACCTTC.

This clonotype was observed a handful of times. V is TRBV6-1 and J is TRBJ1-5; D ambiguous. Germline V gene data show CDR1 as MNHNS and CDR2 as SASEGT. The CDR3 is made up of 14 amino acids. This chain's CDR3 is CAKTSIPSNQPQHF. CDR3 coding DNA: TGTGCTAAAACCTCCATCCCTAGCAATCAGCCCCAGCATTTT.

This clonotype was picked up a small number of times. This chain uses TRBV6-1 with TRBJ1-2, with TRBD1 as a possible D gene (5 bases). CDR1 and CDR2 (germline): MNHNS, SASEGT. Trimming took off 9 bases at V and 7 bases at J, with 21 bases between the two ends. The CDR3 loop spans 14 amino acids. For the CDR3, the DNA is TGTGCCAGTATGAGGGACCGTTCTACGGCTGGCTACACCTTC. Translated: CASMRDRSTAGYTF.

This clonotype was found many times. At one boundary the junction diverges from the germline segment, which might be a read error. This chain joins TRBV10-3 and TRBJ2-1; TRBD2 matches at 14 bases. The CDR3 has 15 residues. From germline, CDR1 is ENHRY and CDR2 SYGVKD. Here the CDR3 DNA reads TGTGCCTTCAGGGGGACTAGCGGGGGAAACAATGAGCAGTTCTTC. It yields the protein CAFRGTSGGNNEQFF.

The chain joins TRBV28 to TRBJ2-7; the D gene is possibly TRBD2 (6 bases). Germline CDR1 is MDHEN and CDR2 is SYDVKM. CDR3 length equals 13 residues. Trimming shortened V by 7 bases and J by 2 bases, and 12 bases separated the two germline ends. Here the CDR3 reads CASTVSGTYEQYF. Here the CDR3 DNA reads TGTGCCAGCACTGTTAGCGGCACCTACGAGCAGTACTTC.

This clonotype was counted a few times. This chain joins TRBV7-9 and TRBJ2-5; 7 bases fit TRBD1. With 6 bases clipped from V and 2 bases from J, the junction kept 12 bases outside the gene matches. The germline CDR1 and CDR2 sequences are SEHNR and FQNEAQ (reference sequence). This CDR3 spans 16 amino acids. CDR3 nucleotide sequence: TGTGCCAGCAGTTCGTATAGGTCGGACAGGCAAGAGACCCAGTACTTC. Its translation is CASSSYRSDRQETQYF.

This clonotype was seen a handful of times. The chain employs TRBV2 and TRBJ1-3, with no clear D. V was clipped by 3 bases and J by 0 bases, with 3 bases between them. From germline, CDR1 is SNHLY and CDR2 FYNNEI. The CDR3 consists of 13 residues. CDR3 protein: CASSEDSGNTIYF. The DNA of the CDR3 is TGTGCCAGCAGTGAGGACTCTGGAAACACCATATATTTT.

The chain employs TRBV18 and TRBJ2-2; TRBD2 aligns across 8 bases. Per the germline V gene, CDR1 is KGHSH and CDR2 is LQKENI. The CDR3 length is 16 residues. V lost 3 bases and J lost 1; bases outside the gene matches: 4. CDR3 DNA sequence: TGTGCCAGCTCACCTCTAGCGGGCCAGAACACCGGGGAGCTGTTTTTT. It is translated as CASSPLAGQNTGELFF.

This clonotype has at least ten counts. The genes are TRBV27 and TRBJ1-2; D uncertain. V lost 4 bases and J lost 5, with 14 bases in between. Per germline, CDR1 MNHEY and CDR2 SMNVEV (reference sequence). This CDR3 is 14 amino acids long. The CDR3 coding sequence is TGTGCCAGCAGTTCTGAGGGCGCGGGGTATGGCTACACCTTC. Translating gives CASSSEGAGYGYTF.

The chain uses TRBV7-6 and TRBJ2-2, with D possibly matching TRBD1 (5 bases). This CDR3 is 14 amino acids long. Trimming cost V 5 bases and J 2 bases, with 9 bases left between them. Germline V CDR1 and CDR2: SGHVS, FNYEAQ. The CDR3 reads CASSHRGNTGELFF. CDR3 nucleotides: TGTGCCAGCAGCCATAGGGGAAACACCGGGGAGCTGTTTTTT.

The rearrangement links TRBV4-1 to TRBJ1-2; perhaps TRBD1 as D (6 bases). The germline CDR1 and CDR2 sequences are MGHRA and YSYEKL. The ends were cut back, 1 base at V and 4 bases at J, with 13 bases in the middle. This CDR3 comprises 15 residues. CDR3 in amino acids: CASSQVQGPIYGYTF. CDR3 sequence (DNA): TGCGCCAGCAGCCAAGTACAGGGCCCAATCTATGGCTACACCTTC.

The V gene is TRBV4-1, the J gene TRBJ2-7, with D tentatively TRBD1 or TRBD2 (6 bases each). V lost 3 bases and J 0 bases, leaving 9 bases between the germline ends. Germline CDR1 reads MGHRA; CDR2 reads YSYEKL. CDR3 length equals 14 residues. The DNA of the CDR3 is TGCGCCAGCAGCCACCCGGGGGCCTCCTACGAGCAGTACTTC. It specifies CASSHPGASYEQYF.